Below, one T cell receptor (beta chain) is given with its context. Its antigen is still unknown. Per the germline V gene, CDR1 is SGHAT and CDR2 is FQNNGV. The V end was cut by 4 bases, the J end by 1 base, with 13 bases between. The CDR3 totals 15 residues. The data were taken from a study of OX40 agonist ivuxolimab in advanced cancers. Study as a whole: Patients were treated with ivuxolimab, an agonistic anti-OX40 (CD134) antibody.

With autoimmune disease history or systemic immunosuppression, patients were excluded. The study's findings and limits: Among the lowest peripheral clonal expansion occurred in 0.1-3.0 mg/kg partial responders. The CD4+ and CD8+ T cells in the blood had expanded clonally by week 6 at 0.1 to 3.0 mg/kg.

Repertoires were generated with immunoSEQ multiplex PCR, while TCRdb's copy carries only in-frame clones and drops some. The sample holds about 82,000 clones; around 88% are singletons and the top ten take about 0.76%. This chain joins TRBV11-2 and TRBJ1-1; D unresolved. The material was CD4+ or CD8+ T cells sorted from blood, obtained in a trial of the OX40 agonist ivuxolimab. The clonotype was recovered from an adult with an advanced solid tumor such as melanoma, head and neck, liver or kidney cancer. The CDR3 protein is CASSYSPRGNTEAFF. The CDR3 DNA sequence: TGTGCCAGCAGCTATTCGCCCCGAGGGAACACTGAAGCTTTCTTT.